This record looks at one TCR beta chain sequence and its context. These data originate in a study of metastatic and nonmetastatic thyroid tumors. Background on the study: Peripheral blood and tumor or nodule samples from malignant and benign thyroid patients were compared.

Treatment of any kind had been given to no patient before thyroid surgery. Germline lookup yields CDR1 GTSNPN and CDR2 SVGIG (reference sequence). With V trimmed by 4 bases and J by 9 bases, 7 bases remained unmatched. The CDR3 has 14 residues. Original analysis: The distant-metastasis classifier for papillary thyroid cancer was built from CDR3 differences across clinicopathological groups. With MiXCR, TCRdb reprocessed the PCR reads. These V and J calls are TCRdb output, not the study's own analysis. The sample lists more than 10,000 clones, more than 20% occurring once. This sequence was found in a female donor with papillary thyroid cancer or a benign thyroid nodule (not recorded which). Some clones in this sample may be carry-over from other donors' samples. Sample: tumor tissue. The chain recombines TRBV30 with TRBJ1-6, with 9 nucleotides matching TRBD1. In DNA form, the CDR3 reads TGTGCCTGGAACAGGGGGCGTTTCAGTTCACCCCTCCACTTT. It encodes CAWNRGRFSSPLHF.